This T cell receptor (beta chain) was captured in a study of human T cells and chemical hapten exposure. Findings and caveats of the study: Donors' alopecia may make their immune response differ from healthy people's.

V was cut by 7 bases and J by 1 base, with 8 bases left in between. Germline V gives CDR1 SGHDN, CDR2 FVKESK. The CDR3 spans 14 residues. This clonotype was picked up many times. The antigen remains undetermined. TCRdb re-derived calls from the RACE reads in MiXCR, one entry per CDR3 protein. The sample holds roughly 32,000 distinct CDR3 sequences, 5.5% to 6.5% seen once. Specified time point: patch test 3, about 24 weeks after DPC sensitization. Treatment reported: therapeutic diphenylcyclopropenone sensitization with weekly scalp DPC. Researchers sampled blood before each patch test went on. Patients had alopecia, were aged 18 to 70, and were not pregnant.

J is TRBJ2-6 and V is TRBV14; maybe TRBD1 (5 bases). The TCR originated in a man aged 25-45 years with alopecia areata. Some clones in this sample may be carry-over from other donors' samples. The sample was whole blood, taken in connection with sensitization to the hapten diphenylcyclopropenone (DPC). The CDR3 reads CASTGQSGANVLTF. In nucleotides, the CDR3 is TGTGCCAGCACCGGACAATCTGGGGCCAACGTCCTGACTTTC. Full variable domain (outside the CDR3, taken from reference TRBV14 and TRBJ2-6): EAGVTQFPSHSVIEKGQTVTLRCDPISGHDNLYWYRRVMGKEIKFLLHFVKESKQDESGMPNNRFLAERTGGTYSTLKVQPAELEDSGVYFCASTGQSGANVLTFGAGSRLTVL.